Shown below are 18 T cell receptor beta chains from a single sample sequenced in a study of shared clonotypes between healthy human individuals. Profiled with immunoSEQ multiplex PCR; TCRdb holds only in-frame clones, not every one. This table has millions of clones, approximately 93% appearing once. Material: naive CD4+ T cells from PBMCs. Noted subset: CD45RA+ positively selected. Source of these receptors: a man between 18 and 29 years old in good health. Some clones in this sample may be carry-over from other donors' samples.

CDR3 bases: TGTGCCAGCAGCTTGGCGGCGGGCAGGAGGGACTATGGCTACACCTTC. Translated, it gives CASSLAAGRRDYGYTF. J is TRBJ1-2 and V is TRBV5-4; D is unresolved. The CDR3 extends over 16 amino acids. Trimming removed 0 bases from V and 3 bases from J, with 15 bases in between. The germline CDR1 and CDR2 sequences are SGHNT and YYREEE (reference sequence).

The V and J genes are TRBV5-1 and TRBJ2-1; 11 bases fit TRBD2. CDR1 and CDR2 from the germline V gene are SGHRS and YFSETQ. V trimming: 4 bases; J trimming: 10 bases; junction bases outside the gene matches: 10. There are 15 residues in the CDR3. CDR3 in DNA: TGCGCCAGCAGCACGGACACTAGCGGGAGTTTCGAGCAGTTCTTC. Protein product: CASSTDTSGSFEQFF.

The genes are TRBV5-6 and TRBJ1-2; D gene ambiguous. V was cut by 4 bases and J by 10 bases, with 23 bases left in between. CDR3 size: 15 residues. CDR1 and CDR2 from the germline V gene are SGHDT and YYEEEE. As DNA, the CDR3 is TGTGCCAGCAGCCCCCTGGGCGTTAGCGGGTTCGTCTACACCTTC. It codes for CASSPLGVSGFVYTF.

The chain links TRBV6-6 to TRBJ2-2, with 10 bases aligning to TRBD1. V lost 3 bases and J lost 1; bases outside the gene matches: 2. This CDR3 has 16 residues. Per germline, CDR1 MNHNY and CDR2 SVGAGI (reference sequence). The CDR3: CASSYRDRGNTGELFF. In DNA form, the CDR3 reads TGTGCCAGCAGTTATCGGGACAGGGGGAACACCGGGGAGCTGTTTTTT.

The chain employs TRBV7-2 and TRBJ2-3; D call uncertain. Germline lookup yields CDR1 SGHTA and CDR2 FQGNSA. Trimming left V 5 bases short and J 7 bases short, with 19 bases between. The CDR3 runs to 15 residues. The chain's CDR3 is CASSLHPASAYTQYF. For the CDR3, the DNA is TGTGCCAGCAGCCTCCACCCGGCTTCGGCGTATACGCAGTATTTT.

This clone came up once. For the CDR3, the DNA is TGCGCCAGCAGCCAAGTGGGCCTTCCAGATACGCAGTATTTT. It translates to CASSQVGLPDTQYF. This sequence joins TRBV4-1 and TRBJ2-3; D call uncertain. The CDR3 runs 14 residues. In germline, CDR1 is MGHRA, CDR2 YSYEKL. Trimming pared 1 base from V and 4 bases from J, leaving 9 bases between.

In the case of this clone: The same CDR3 also results from other DNA sequences found in this sample. The chain links TRBV7-3 to TRBJ2-3; TRBD1 or TRBD2 may be the D gene (5 bases each). Per the germline V gene, CDR1 is SGHTA and CDR2 is FQGTGA. Between the trimmed V and J ends, which lost 0 bases and 2 bases, there was a span of 6 bases. There are 14 residues in the CDR3. The CDR3 DNA follows: TGTGCCAGCAGCTTAACAGGGACCACAGATACGCAGTATTTT. As protein: CASSLTGTTDTQYF.

The chain couples TRBV7-2 to TRBJ1-1; D not resolved. CDR1 is SGHTA, CDR2 FQGNSA, per germline. V gave up 1 base and J gave up 4 bases, with 13 bases separating them. CDR3 size: 15 residues. The CDR3 DNA is TGTGCCAGCAGCTTAGAAAGGGTTTATGCCACTGAAGCTTTCTTT. Translating gives CASSLERVYATEAFF.

In nucleotides, the CDR3 is TGCGCCAGCAGCTTGAGACAGGGCCAGTGGTGGCAGTACTTC. Its translation: CASSLRQGQWWQYF. This sequence joins TRBV5-1 and TRBJ2-5, with TRBD1 identical over 7 bases. This CDR3 is 14 amino acids long. The junction had 11 bases not matched to a gene; V was cut back by 1 base and J by 11 bases. CDR1 and CDR2 (germline): SGHRS, YFSETQ.

The chain couples TRBV6-5 to TRBJ1-1; no definite D call. V was trimmed by 5 bases and J by 0 bases, leaving 7 bases between them. The CDR3 runs to 13 residues. The germline gives CDR1 MNHEY, CDR2 SVGAGI. This chain's CDR3 is CASSGRMNTEAFF. DNA for the CDR3: TGTGCCAGCAGTGGCAGGATGAACACTGAAGCTTTCTTT.

V and J are TRBV28 and TRBJ1-2; D is undetermined. The V gene's germline CDR1 is MDHEN and CDR2 SYDVKM. The CDR3 is 12 amino acids. Trimming took 2 bases from V and 8 from J, leaving 9 bases between them. The DNA for the CDR3 is TGTGCCAGCAGTTTAGGAGAGAGCGGCTACACCTTC. It yields the protein CASSLGESGYTF.

The gene calls are TRBV5-1 and TRBJ2-1, with TRBD2 matching over 12 bases. Germline values: CDR1 SGHRS, CDR2 YFSETQ. Germline trimming cut 4 bases from V and 9 bases from J; bases unmatched to any gene: 17. This CDR3 has 18 amino acids. This CDR3 reads CASSRNPLTSGREGEQFF. The CDR3 DNA reads as TGCGCCAGCAGCCGGAACCCCTTGACTAGCGGGAGAGAGGGTGAGCAGTTCTTC. Drawing the rest from reference TRBV5-1 and TRBJ2-1, the complete variable domain is KAGVTQTPRYLIKTRGQQVTLSCSPISGHRSVSWYQQTPGQGLQFLFEYFSETQRNKGNFPGRFSGRQFSNSRSEMNVSTLELGDSALYLCASSRNPLTSGREGEQFFGPGTRLTVL.

V usage is TRBV28 and J usage is TRBJ2-5; D is uncertain. Germline V gives CDR1 MDHEN, CDR2 SYDVKM. Trimming removed 4 bases from V and 5 bases from J, with 17 bases in between. This CDR3 contains 15 residues. In DNA form, the CDR3 reads TGTGCCAGCAGTTCCATAGCTCAAGACGCCGAGACCCAGTACTTC. Protein product: CASSSIAQDAETQYF.

The genes are TRBV7-2 and TRBJ2-7; D possibly matches TRBD1 or TRBD2 (5 bases each). The CDR3 totals 15 residues. V dropped 5 bases and J dropped 0 bases, with 14 bases sitting between them. Germline V gene lookup returns CDR1 SGHTA and CDR2 FQGNSA. CDR3 loop: CASSLGTVFSYEQYF. The DNA for the CDR3 is TGTGCCAGCAGCCTAGGGACGGTCTTCTCCTACGAGCAGTACTTC.

This chain uses TRBV5-4 with TRBJ1-4, with D possibly being TRBD1 (5 bases). V was clipped by 4 bases and J by 0 bases, with 10 bases between them. Germline CDR1 and CDR2: SGHNT and YYREEE (reference sequence). The CDR3 has 15 amino acids. The CDR3 sequence is CASSNGGTTNEKLFF. The CDR3 bases are TGTGCCAGCAGCAACGGGGGGACAACTAATGAAAAACTGTTTTTT.

The chain has TRBV11-2 and TRBJ2-7; D is possibly TRBD2 (6 bases). V lost 5 bases, J lost 3 bases, and 14 bases lay in between. Per the germline V gene, CDR1 is SGHAT and CDR2 is FQNNGV. The CDR3 extends over 14 amino acids. The CDR3 DNA sequence: TGTGCCAGCAGCGCCCGGGACTGGATCTACGAGCAGTACTTC. This codes for CASSARDWIYEQYF.

The chain links TRBV7-2 to TRBJ2-7, with TRBD2 identical over 8 bases. The CDR3 consists of 14 residues. The germline V gene has CDR1 SGHTA and CDR2 FQGNSA. V trimming: 5 bases; J trimming: 6 bases; junction bases outside the gene matches: 9. The chain's CDR3 is CASSPLSRGGEQYF. The CDR3 DNA follows: TGTGCCAGCAGCCCGCTTAGTCGGGGGGGCGAGCAGTACTTC.

The rearrangement joins TRBV7-9 to TRBJ1-5; the D gene is possibly TRBD1 (5 bases). Per germline, CDR1 SEHNR and CDR2 FQNEAQ (reference sequence). The CDR3 has 14 residues. V shed 3 bases and J shed 5 bases, with 11 bases lying between them. The CDR3 DNA follows: TGTGCCAGCAGCTTTGGGGGATCGGATCAGCCCCAGCATTTT. As protein: CASSFGGSDQPQHF.